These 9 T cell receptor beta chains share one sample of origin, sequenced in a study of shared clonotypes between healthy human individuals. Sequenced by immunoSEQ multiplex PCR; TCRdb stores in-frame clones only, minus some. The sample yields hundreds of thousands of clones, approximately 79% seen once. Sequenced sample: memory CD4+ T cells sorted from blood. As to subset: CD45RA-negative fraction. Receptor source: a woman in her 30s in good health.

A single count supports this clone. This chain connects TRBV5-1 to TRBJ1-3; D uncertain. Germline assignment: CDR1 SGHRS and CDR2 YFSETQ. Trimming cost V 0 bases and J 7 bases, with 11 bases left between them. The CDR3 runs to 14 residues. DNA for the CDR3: TGCGCCAGCAGCTTGGACGGTGACATTAACACCATATATTTT. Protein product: CASSLDGDINTIYF.

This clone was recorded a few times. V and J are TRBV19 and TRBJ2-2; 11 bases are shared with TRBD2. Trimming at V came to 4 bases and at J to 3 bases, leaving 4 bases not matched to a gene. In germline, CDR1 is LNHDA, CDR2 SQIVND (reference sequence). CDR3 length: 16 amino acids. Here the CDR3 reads CASSTWTSGYTGELFF. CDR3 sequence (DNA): TGTGCCAGTAGTACTTGGACTAGCGGGTACACCGGGGAGCTGTTTTTT.

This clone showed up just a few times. The CDR3 nucleotides are TGTGCCAGCAGTGAAGTGGGGTACTCTGGAAACACCATATATTTT. Amino acid sequence: CASSEVGYSGNTIYF. V gene TRBV2 combines with J gene TRBJ1-3; D uncertain. This CDR3 is 15 amino acids long. Germline lookup yields CDR1 SNHLY and CDR2 FYNNEI. V lost 1 base and J 0 bases, leaving 7 bases between the germline ends.

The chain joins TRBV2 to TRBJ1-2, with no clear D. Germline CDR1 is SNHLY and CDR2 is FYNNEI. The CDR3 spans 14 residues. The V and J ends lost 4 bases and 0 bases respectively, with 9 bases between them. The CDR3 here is CASSVFSANYGYTF. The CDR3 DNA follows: TGTGCCAGCAGTGTTTTCTCAGCTAACTATGGCTACACCTTC. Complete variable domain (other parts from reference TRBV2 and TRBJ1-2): EPEVTQTPSHQVTQMGQEVILRCVPISNHLYFYWYRQILGQKVEFLVSFYNNEISEKSEIFDDQFSVERPDGSNFTLKIRSTKLEDSAMYFCASSVFSANYGYTFGSGTRLTVV.

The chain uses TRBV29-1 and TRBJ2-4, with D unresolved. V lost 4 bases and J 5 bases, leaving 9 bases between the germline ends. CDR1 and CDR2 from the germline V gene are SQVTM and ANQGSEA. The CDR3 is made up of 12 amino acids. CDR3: CSVGRGQNIQYF. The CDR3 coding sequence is TGCAGCGTTGGCAGAGGACAAAACATTCAGTACTTC.

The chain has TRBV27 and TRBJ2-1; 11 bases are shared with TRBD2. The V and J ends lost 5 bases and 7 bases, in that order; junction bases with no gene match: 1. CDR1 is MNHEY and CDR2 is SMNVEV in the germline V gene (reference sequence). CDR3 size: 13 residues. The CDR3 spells CASSTSGRNEQFF. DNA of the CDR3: TGTGCCAGCAGTACTAGCGGGAGAAATGAGCAGTTCTTC.

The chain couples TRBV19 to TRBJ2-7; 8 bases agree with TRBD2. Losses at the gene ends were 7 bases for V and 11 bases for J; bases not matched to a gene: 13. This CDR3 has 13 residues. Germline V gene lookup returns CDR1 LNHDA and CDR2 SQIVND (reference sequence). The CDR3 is CASKGSAGGPEYF. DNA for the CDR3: TGTGCCAGTAAGGGCAGCGCGGGAGGTCCCGAGTACTTC.

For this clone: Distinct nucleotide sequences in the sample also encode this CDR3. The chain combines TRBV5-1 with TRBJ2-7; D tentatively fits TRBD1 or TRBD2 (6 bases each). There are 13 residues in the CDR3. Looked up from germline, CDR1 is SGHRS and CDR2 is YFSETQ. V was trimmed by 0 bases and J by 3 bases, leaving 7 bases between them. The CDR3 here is CASSLEGGYEQYF. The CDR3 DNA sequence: TGCGCCAGCAGCTTGGAGGGGGGCTACGAGCAGTACTTC.

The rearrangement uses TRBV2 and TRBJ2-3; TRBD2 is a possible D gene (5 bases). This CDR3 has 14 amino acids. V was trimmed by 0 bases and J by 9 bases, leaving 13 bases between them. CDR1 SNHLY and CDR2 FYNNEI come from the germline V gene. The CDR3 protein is CASSEALSSGTQYF. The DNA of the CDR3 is TGTGCCAGCAGTGAAGCCCTTTCGAGCGGAACGCAGTATTTT.